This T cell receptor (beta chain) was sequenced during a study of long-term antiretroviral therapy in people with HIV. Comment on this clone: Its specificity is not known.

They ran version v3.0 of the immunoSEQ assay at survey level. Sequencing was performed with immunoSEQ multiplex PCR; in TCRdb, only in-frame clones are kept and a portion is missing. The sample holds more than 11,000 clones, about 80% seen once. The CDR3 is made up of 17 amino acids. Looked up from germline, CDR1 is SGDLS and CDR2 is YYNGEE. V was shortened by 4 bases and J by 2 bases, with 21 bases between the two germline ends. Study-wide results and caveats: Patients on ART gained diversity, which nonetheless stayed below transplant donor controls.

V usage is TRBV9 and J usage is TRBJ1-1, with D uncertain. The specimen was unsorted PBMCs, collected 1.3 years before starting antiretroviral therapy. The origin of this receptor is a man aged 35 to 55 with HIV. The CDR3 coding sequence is TGTGCCAGCAGCCCGGAGGGTACCCAAGGTGCCAACACTGAAGCTTTCTTT. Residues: CASSPEGTQGANTEAFF.